One sample yielded the 15 T cell receptor beta chains listed below, sequenced in a study of siplizumab effects on memory and regulatory T cells. Generated by immunoSEQ multiplex PCR, the TCRdb table keeps only in-frame clones and is missing some. The data contain around 100,000 clones, 90% to 95% of them singletons. What was sequenced was Tregs sorted from blood. These receptors all stem from a human donor in good health.

The chain links TRBV2 to TRBJ2-2; weak D call: TRBD2 (5 bases). The CDR3 contains 14 residues. V was trimmed by 2 bases and J by 5 bases, leaving 9 bases between them. The germline CDR1 and CDR2 sequences are SNHLY and FYNNEI. The CDR3 region has the DNA TGTGCCAGCAGTGAACAGCGGCGGACCGGGGAGCTGTTTTTT. Translating gives CASSEQRRTGELFF.

The gene calls are TRBV30 and TRBJ2-3; no clear D gene. The germline CDR1 and CDR2 sequences are GTSNPN and SVGIG (reference sequence). The CDR3 contains 13 residues. The V gene lost 0 bases and the J gene lost 5 bases, with 9 bases spanning the gap. CDR3 bases: TGTGCCTGGAGTGTATGGGTAAAAGATACGCAGTATTTT. Amino acids: CAWSVWVKDTQYF.

CDR3 DNA: TGTGCCTGGAGTGTACTGGGGACAGGAAGGACCTACGAGCAGTACTTC. It is translated as CAWSVLGTGRTYEQYF. The chain uses TRBV30 and TRBJ2-7; 8 nucleotides match TRBD1. The V segment lost 0 bases and the J segment 2 bases; nucleotides outside the gene matches: 9. Germline CDR1 reads GTSNPN; CDR2 reads SVGIG (reference sequence). The CDR3 runs 16 residues.

The rearrangement joins TRBV6-6 to TRBJ2-5, with 8 bases identical to TRBD2. This CDR3 spans 13 amino acids. J gave up 5 bases and V 10 bases, and 9 bases lay outside the gene matches. From germline, CDR1 is MNHNY and CDR2 SVGAGI (reference sequence). The CDR3 sequence is CATRAGVGETQYF. In nucleotides, the CDR3 is TGTGCCACCCGAGCGGGAGTCGGGGAGACCCAGTACTTC.

The chain links TRBV14 to TRBJ1-1; D is perhaps TRBD1 (5 bases). Germline-derived CDR1 and CDR2 are SGHDN and FVKESK. This CDR3 contains 16 residues. Between the trimmed V and J ends, which lost 0 bases and 0 bases, there was a span of 11 bases. The CDR3 sequence is CASSQDGETVNTEAFF. The CDR3 nucleotides are TGTGCCAGCAGCCAAGATGGGGAGACAGTGAACACTGAAGCTTTCTTT.

This clone was counted once. V and J are TRBV25-1 and TRBJ2-2, with D uncertain. CDR1 and CDR2 (germline): MGHDK, SYGVNS. The CDR3 loop spans 15 amino acids. Trimming pared 7 bases from V and 0 bases from J, leaving 12 bases between. Here the CDR3 reads CASTPWGTNTGELFF. DNA for the CDR3: TGTGCCAGCACCCCGTGGGGTACGAACACCGGGGAGCTGTTTTTT.

With respect to this clone: Relative to the germline gene, one junction end is altered; a read error may explain this. This sequence joins TRBV28 and TRBJ2-7; TRBD2 matches at 11 bases. The length of the CDR3 is 16 residues. Per germline, CDR1 MDHEN and CDR2 SYDVKM. The CDR3: CASSVWGTSGRYEQYF. The CDR3 nucleotides are TGTGCCAGCAGTGTATGGGGCACTAGCGGGAGATACGAGCAGTACTTC.

Only one count was recorded for this clone. The rearrangement joins TRBV18 to TRBJ2-3; 7 bases agree with TRBD1. This CDR3 region has 16 residues. The J segment lost 0 bases and the V segment lost 0 bases, leaving 3 bases of the junction unmatched. Germline loops: CDR1 KGHSH, CDR2 LQKENI. The CDR3 loop is CASSPPTGQSTDTQYF. Written as DNA, the CDR3 is TGTGCCAGCTCACCACCGACGGGACAGAGCACAGATACGCAGTATTTT.

V and J are TRBV6-4 and TRBJ2-3; TRBD2 agrees at 12 bases. Per germline, CDR1 MRHNA and CDR2 SNTAGT. There are 15 residues in the CDR3. V shed 7 bases and J 4 bases; nucleotides not matched to a gene: 6. The CDR3 DNA is TGTGCCAGCAAAGCTAGCGGGAGGGCCTCAGATACGCAGTATTTT. It codes for CASKASGRASDTQYF.

This rearrangement joins TRBV6-6 to TRBJ2-1, with TRBD1 identical over 8 bases. The CDR3 length is 14 residues. Germline CDR1 reads MNHNY; CDR2 reads SVGAGI (reference sequence). The V gene end was trimmed by 2 bases and the J gene end by 7 bases; junction bases not matched to a gene: 4. DNA for the CDR3: TGTGCCAGCAGTTACGGACAGGGAGAAAATGAGCAGTTCTTC. It codes for CASSYGQGENEQFF.

The genes are TRBV2 and TRBJ2-3; tentatively, D is TRBD1 (6 bases). Trimming cost V 6 bases and J 0 bases, with 19 bases left between them. Germline CDR1 SNHLY, CDR2 FYNNEI. This CDR3 region has 17 residues. Here the CDR3 DNA reads TGTGCCAGCAGAGCTTGGCAGGGGACCCGAAGCACAGATACGCAGTATTTT. Its protein is CASRAWQGTRSTDTQYF. Complete variable domain (other parts from reference TRBV2 and TRBJ2-3): EPEVTQTPSHQVTQMGQEVILRCVPISNHLYFYWYRQILGQKVEFLVSFYNNEISEKSEIFDDQFSVERPDGSNFTLKIRSTKLEDSAMYFCASRAWQGTRSTDTQYFGPGTRLTVL.

This clone occurred once. The chain is built from TRBV28 and TRBJ2-7, with TRBD1 identical over 9 bases. With 4 bases clipped from V and 5 bases from J, the junction kept 15 bases outside the gene matches. From germline, CDR1 is MDHEN and CDR2 SYDVKM. The CDR3 contains 17 residues. CDR3 amino acids: CASSSPGQGKFRDEQYF. Written as DNA, the CDR3 is TGTGCCAGCAGTTCCCCGGGACAGGGAAAGTTTCGCGACGAGCAGTACTTC.

The V and J genes are TRBV19 and TRBJ1-4; no reliable D call. Germline CDR1 is LNHDA and CDR2 is SQIVND (reference sequence). Trimming stripped 2 bases from V and 3 bases from J, with 16 bases between. The CDR3 has 17 residues. The CDR3 protein is CASSIIGGIGANEKLFF. CDR3 coding DNA: TGTGCCAGTAGTATAATCGGCGGGATCGGGGCTAATGAAAAACTGTTTTTT.

This clone was observed a single time. The chain has TRBV7-9 and TRBJ2-7; the D gene could be TRBD1 or TRBD2 (5 bases each). In germline, CDR1 is SEHNR, CDR2 FQNEAQ (reference sequence). V lost 2 bases and J lost 3, with 20 bases in between. This CDR3 comprises 17 residues. CDR3 bases: TGTGCCAGCAGCTTAAGCTTGGGGGTGGGCCAGATCTACGAGCAGTACTTC. Translated: CASSLSLGVGQIYEQYF.

In this sample, this clone turned up once. V gene TRBV19 combines with J gene TRBJ1-5; D is ambiguous. Germline assignment: CDR1 LNHDA and CDR2 SQIVND (reference sequence). Trimming cost V 2 bases and J 5 bases, with 19 bases left between them. The CDR3 extends over 17 amino acids. The CDR3 protein is CASSIRAESGMYQPQHF. The CDR3, as DNA: TGTGCCAGTAGTATACGGGCGGAATCGGGGATGTATCAGCCCCAGCATTTT.